A single sample is the source of the 8 T cell receptor beta chains below, sequenced in a study of cytomegalovirus exposure and HLA in healthy donors. Amplification used 60 Vbeta primers and 13 Jbeta primers. Only in-frame clones appear in the TCRdb table, and some are missing; sequencing was by immunoSEQ multiplex PCR. This table holds almost 200,000 clones, roughly 77% found once. The sample comprised PBMCs. Receptors originate from a male donor in good health and CMV-seropositive.

This clone was counted once. The V and J genes are TRBV2 and TRBJ2-5; TRBD1 aligns across 7 bases. The V gene end was trimmed by 8 bases and the J gene end by 5 bases; junction bases not matched to a gene: 20. This CDR3 region has 17 residues. Germline loops: CDR1 SNHLY, CDR2 FYNNEI. CDR3 coding DNA: TGTGCCAGCGGTATCAGACAGGGCAAATTTTTGGGGGAGACCCAGTACTTC. It encodes CASGIRQGKFLGETQYF.

The rearrangement uses TRBV19 and TRBJ2-5, with TRBD2 matching over 10 bases. This CDR3 has 14 residues. V trimming: 3 bases; J trimming: 5 bases; junction bases outside the gene matches: 3. CDR1 LNHDA and CDR2 SQIVND come from the germline V gene (reference sequence). CDR3 amino acids: CASSILAGEETQYF. The CDR3 bases are TGTGCCAGTAGTATCCTAGCGGGAGAGGAGACCCAGTACTTC.

As for this clone: A read error may produce the germline difference seen at one junction end. This chain connects TRBV7-7 to TRBJ2-5; tentatively, D is TRBD2 (6 bases). The CDR3 is 15 residues long. In germline, CDR1 is SSHAT, CDR2 FNYEAQ (reference sequence). The CDR3 DNA follows: TGTGCTAGCAGCTTAGCGTTAAACGGGAGAGAGACCCAGTACTTC. It is translated as CASSLALNGRETQYF.

In this sample, this clone turned up a few times. The chain links TRBV7-9 to TRBJ1-2, with TRBD1 as a possible D gene (5 bases). Trimming pared 7 bases from V and 4 bases from J, leaving 16 bases between. This CDR3 spans 14 amino acids. Germline assignment: CDR1 SEHNR and CDR2 FQNEAQ (reference sequence). CDR3 region: CASTQGVGGYGYTF. In DNA form, the CDR3 reads TGTGCCAGCACCCAAGGGGTCGGTGGCTATGGCTACACCTTC.

The V and J genes are TRBV6-9 and TRBJ1-2; D is possibly TRBD1 (6 bases). The germline V and J ends were trimmed by 7 bases and 1 base, with 13 bases remaining between them. Per germline, CDR1 MNHGY and CDR2 SVAAGI. This CDR3 has 14 residues. In DNA, the CDR3 is TGTGCCAGCACCCTGACAGGCCTTAACTATGGCTACACCTTC. Its protein product is CASTLTGLNYGYTF.

This rearrangement joins TRBV5-1 to TRBJ2-7; 7 bases line up with TRBD1. Germline lookup yields CDR1 SGHRS and CDR2 YFSETQ. Losses at the gene ends were 2 bases for V and 2 bases for J; bases not matched to a gene: 4. CDR3 length equals 14 residues. This CDR3 is CASSLEQGPYEQYF. CDR3 nucleotide sequence: TGCGCCAGCAGCTTAGAACAGGGGCCCTACGAGCAGTACTTC.

This chain links TRBV21-1 with TRBJ2-1; TRBD2, the table's D call, lacks a check against the DNA. TRBV21-1 is listed as a pseudogene. This CDR3 has 12 residues. CDR3 DNA: TGTGCCAGCAAGGACCGGAGGAATGAGCAGTTCTTC. Residues: CASKDRRNEQFF.

The chain is built from TRBV6-1 and TRBJ2-7; 8 bases map to TRBD1. V was pared by 7 bases and J by 1 base, with 6 bases of the junction left unmatched. The CDR3 consists of 14 residues. The germline CDR1 and CDR2 sequences are MNHNS and SASEGT. The CDR3 DNA sequence: TGTGCCAGCACGTCGGGGACAGGTTCCTACGAGCAGTACTTC. Its translation: CASTSGTGSYEQYF.